The following is a T cell receptor (beta chain) sequence with its context. Its matching antigen is unknown. The sorted-subset replicate PCRs were given around 200 ng DNA, which is 25,000 to 35,000 T cell genomes. Method: immunoSEQ multiplex PCR; TCRdb's copy keeps in-frame clones and lacks some. The profile shows some 2,000,000 clones, 85% to 95% of them singletons. The data belong to a study of shared clonotypes between healthy human individuals. Study-level points and caveats: It was anticipated that sequencing depth would influence how many clonotypes donors shared.

The germline V gene has CDR1 SGHAT and CDR2 FQNNGV. Trimming removed 3 bases at V and 6 bases at J, with 9 bases between. The CDR3 sequence is 14 residues long. The chain is built from TRBV11-2 and TRBJ1-6; D might be TRBD1 (5 bases). Input material: naive CD4+ T cells sorted from blood. Specified subset: CD45RA+ positively selected. This TCR was sampled from a man younger than 35 in good health. The CDR3 DNA sequence: TGTGCCAGCAGCTTGGGGGTGTTTAATTCACCCCTCCACTTT. Protein product: CASSLGVFNSPLHF.